Each of the 8 T cell receptor beta chains below was sequenced from the same sample in a study of coeliac disease. TCRdb's table, derived via immunoSEQ multiplex PCR, lists solely in-frame clones and lacks some. This table holds 5,500 to 7,000 clones, roughly two thirds found once. Input material: lymphocytes from the gut lamina propria. Receptors were obtained from a man between 65 and 85 years old with active celiac disease.

The chain links TRBV19 to TRBJ1-6, with a weak D call TRBD1 (5 bases). Per germline, CDR1 LNHDA and CDR2 SQIVND (reference sequence). V lost 5 bases to trimming and J lost 4 bases, with 6 bases between them. The CDR3 is 13 amino acids. The CDR3 protein is CASSAGYNSPLHF. CDR3 nucleotide sequence: TGTGCCAGTAGTGCAGGGTATAATTCACCCCTCCACTTT.

The CDR3 DNA sequence: TGTGCCAGCAGCCCAGATGCCCCGACAGGGGGGTATTTT. This encodes CASSPDAPTGGYF. The V call is TRBV7-8, the J call TRBJ2-3; 9 bases align to TRBD1. CDR3 length: 13 amino acids. The V and J ends lost 5 bases and 14 bases, in that order; junction bases with no gene match: 11. Germline-derived CDR1 and CDR2 are SGHVS and FQNEAQ. Full variable domain (missing parts from reference TRBV7-8 and TRBJ2-3): GAGVSQSPRYKVAKRGQDVALRCDPISGHVSLFWYQQALGQGPEFLTYFQNEAQLDKSGLPSDRFFAERPEGSVSTLKIQRTQQEDSAVYLCASSPDAPTGGYFGPGTRLTVL.

The V and J genes are TRBV5-1 and TRBJ1-5; unclear D gene. The V and J ends lost 4 bases and 6 bases respectively, with 17 bases between them. Germline V gene lookup returns CDR1 SGHRS and CDR2 YFSETQ. This CDR3 is 15 amino acids long. CDR3 bases: TGCGCCAGCAGCCCGGAGGCAGGTAGGACTCAGCCCCAGCATTTT. Its protein product is CASSPEAGRTQPQHF.

The V gene is TRBV29-1, the J gene TRBJ2-7, with 10 bases aligning to TRBD1. V was pared by 5 bases and J by 4 bases, with 5 bases of the junction left unmatched. There are 13 residues in the CDR3. Germline V gene sequence: CDR1 SQVTM, CDR2 ANQGSEA. The CDR3 nucleotides are TGCAGCGTTACTCGACAGGGGGCATACGAGCAGTACTTC. This translates into CSVTRQGAYEQYF.

This chain uses TRBV2 with TRBJ2-1; D ambiguous. CDR1 is SNHLY and CDR2 is FYNNEI in the germline V gene. Trimming removed 7 bases from V and 4 bases from J, with 17 bases in between. The CDR3 is made up of 15 amino acids. The CDR3 protein is CASTEAASIYNEQFF. CDR3 nucleotides: TGTGCCAGCACCGAGGCGGCGTCCATATACAATGAGCAGTTCTTC.

This rearrangement joins TRBV4-2 to TRBJ2-7; 10 bases match TRBD1. The CDR3 loop spans 16 amino acids. Trimming took 0 bases from V and 2 from J; bases not matched to a gene: 4. Per germline, CDR1 LGHNA and CDR2 YNFKEQ. The DNA for the CDR3 is TGTGCCAGCAGCCAAGATCGAGGGACAGGGGCCTACGAGCAGTACTTC. Its translation is CASSQDRGTGAYEQYF.

This clone ranks as medium-sized (0.01 to 0.1%). The chain combines TRBV7-9 with TRBJ1-3, with unresolved D. Between the trimmed V and J ends, which lost 5 bases and 1 base, there was a span of 12 bases. The CDR3 length is 15 residues. In germline, CDR1 is SEHNR, CDR2 FQNEAQ (reference sequence). The CDR3 nucleotides read TGTGCCAGCAGCGACATGGCGCGATCTGGAAACACCATATATTTT. It yields the protein CASSDMARSGNTIYF.

V and J are TRBV6-6 and TRBJ2-1; perhaps TRBD2 as D (5 bases). Trimming removed 5 bases from V and 10 bases from J, with 15 bases in between. Germline CDR1 and CDR2: MNHNY and SVGAGI (reference sequence). This CDR3 has 13 amino acids. CDR3 coding DNA: TGTGCCAGCAGTAGACGGGAAGGCTACGAGCAGTTCTTC. This translates into CASSRREGYEQFF.